Below, 17 T cell receptor beta chains from the same sample are listed, as sequenced in a study of early T cells in non-severe SARS-CoV-2 infection. Each CDR3 protein is one row after TCRdb ran MiXCR on the 5' RACE reads. The sample gives around 40,000 distinct CDR3 sequences, 5% to 6.5% of which show up once; around 4.8% is in the top ten. The source material was whole blood. The receptors stem from an adult who was a healthcare worker with PCR-confirmed SARS-CoV-2 infection or an uninfected control (not recorded which).

As regards this clonotype: A much larger clone sits a single nucleotide away, making a read error possible. This chain joins TRBV30 and TRBJ1-1; D gene ambiguous. Germline V lookup: CDR1 GTSNPN, CDR2 SVGIG (reference sequence). This CDR3 comprises 12 residues. Written as DNA, the CDR3 is TGTACCTGGAGTGTACATAGCAGTGAAGCTTTCTTT. It yields the protein CTWSVHSSEAFF.

There are many counts of this clonotype. V and J are TRBV29-1 and TRBJ1-2, with D possibly TRBD1 on 5 matching bases. From germline, CDR1 is SQVTM and CDR2 ANQGSEA. The CDR3 length is 14 residues. V lost 4 bases, J lost 0 bases, and 12 bases lay in between. The CDR3 here is CSVVDSQSNYGYTF. The CDR3 bases are TGCAGCGTTGTAGACAGCCAATCTAACTATGGCTACACCTTC.

V gene TRBV19 combines with J gene TRBJ2-5, with TRBD2 matching over 14 bases. After removal of 3 bases from V and 2 bases from J, the junction contained 2 bases not matched to a gene. Germline assignment: CDR1 LNHDA and CDR2 SQIVND (reference sequence). The CDR3 has 16 residues. The CDR3 DNA reads as TGTGCCAGTAGTATGGGACTAGCGGGAGTTCAAGAGACCCAGTACTTC. Translation gives CASSMGLAGVQETQYF.

This clonotype was detected many times. This rearrangement joins TRBV6-6 to TRBJ1-2; 8 nucleotides agree with TRBD1. Germline V gene lookup returns CDR1 MNHNY and CDR2 SVGAGI (reference sequence). The CDR3 has 13 residues. J was trimmed by 6 bases and V by 6 bases; bases with no gene match: 6. The CDR3 reads CASSLQGEDGYTF. CDR3 in DNA: TGTGCCAGCAGCTTACAGGGGGAGGATGGCTACACCTTC.

In this sample, this clonotype turned up a few times. The V gene is TRBV29-1, the J gene TRBJ2-1; no firm D call. The CDR3 runs to 12 residues. V was shortened by 4 bases and J by 5 bases, with 9 bases between the two germline ends. Per the germline V gene, CDR1 is SQVTM and CDR2 is ANQGSEA. The CDR3 region is CSVGRGDNEQFF. The CDR3 nucleotides read TGCAGCGTTGGTCGTGGGGACAATGAGCAGTTCTTC.

The CDR3 DNA is TGTGCCAGCAGTCCGAAGGGGATCTTTGTCACTGAAGCTTTCTTT. Protein product: CASSPKGIFVTEAFF. This rearrangement joins TRBV6-1 to TRBJ1-1; possible D gene TRBD1, 5 bases. The CDR3 runs to 15 residues. The ends were cut back, 5 bases at V and 4 bases at J, with 17 bases in the middle. The germline V gene has CDR1 MNHNS and CDR2 SASEGT.

This clonotype appeared many times. The rearrangement uses TRBV10-1 and TRBJ2-5, with D uncertain. This CDR3 has 15 residues. The V and J ends lost 2 bases and 4 bases respectively, with 14 bases between them. In germline, CDR1 is WNHNN, CDR2 SYGVQD (reference sequence). CDR3 bases: TGCGCCAGCAGTGAGCAAATAGGCTCTAGAGAGACCCAGTACTTC. It yields the protein CASSEQIGSRETQYF.

The sample holds a few counts of this clonotype. The chain carries TRBV19 and TRBJ2-7; D gene uncertain. Germline V gene data show CDR1 as LNHDA and CDR2 as SQIVND (reference sequence). V was cut by 6 bases and J by 6 bases, with 9 bases left in between. The CDR3 has 11 residues. In DNA, the CDR3 is TGTGCCAGTAGCGGCTTTGGCGAGCAGTACTTC. Translated, it gives CASSGFGEQYF.

This clonotype was detected many times. This chain joins TRBV11-3 and TRBJ2-1; a weak D match, TRBD1 (5 bases). Germline V CDR1 and CDR2: SGHNT, YENEEA. Trimming pared 5 bases from V and 3 bases from J, leaving 17 bases between. The CDR3 consists of 16 residues. CDR3 sequence reads: CASSPASKGIYNEQFF. CDR3 in DNA: TGTGCCAGCAGCCCGGCTAGTAAGGGGATCTACAATGAGCAGTTCTTC.

This clonotype was seen ten or more times. The chain joins TRBV5-1 to TRBJ2-2, with unresolved D. Germline CDR1 reads SGHRS; CDR2 reads YFSETQ. Trimming cost V 0 bases and J 5 bases, with 8 bases left between them. CDR3 size: 14 residues. The CDR3 DNA reads as TGCGCCAGCAGCTTGGATCCGCAGACCGGGGAGCTGTTTTTT. It codes for CASSLDPQTGELFF.

Ten or more counts support this clonotype. The V gene is TRBV12-3 or TRBV12-4, the J gene TRBJ2-7; TRBD2 matches 7 bases. The trim removed 1 base at V and 0 bases at J, leaving 3 bases unmatched. This CDR3 region has 15 residues. This CDR3 reads CASSLEGGSSYEQYF. The CDR3 DNA sequence: TGTGCCAGCAGTTTAGAGGGCGGGAGCTCCTACGAGCAGTACTTC.

This clonotype was counted many times. CDR3 in DNA: TGTGCCAGCAGCCAAGAAGCGGCTCAGCCCCAGCATTTT. Translating gives CASSQEAAQPQHF. The chain employs TRBV4-2 and TRBJ1-5; D unclear. Germline-derived CDR1 and CDR2 are LGHNA and YNFKEQ. There are 13 residues in the CDR3. Trimming shortened V by 0 bases and J by 6 bases, and 6 bases separated the two germline ends.

The DNA for the CDR3 is TGCAGTGCTAGGGACCTGGGACTAGCGGGAGGGCCACTGCAGTACTTC. Encoded protein: CSARDLGLAGGPLQYF. The rearrangement uses TRBV20-1 and TRBJ2-7, with 16 bases matching TRBD2. Germline V gene sequence: CDR1 DFQATT, CDR2 SNEGSKA (reference sequence). The CDR3 consists of 16 residues. J lost 9 bases, V lost 3 bases, and 11 bases had no gene match.

Many counts were recorded for this clonotype. The chain employs TRBV20-1 and TRBJ1-6; D remains ambiguous. V lost 0 bases and J 6 bases, leaving 6 bases between the germline ends. Germline CDR1 DFQATT, CDR2 SNEGSKA (reference sequence). The CDR3 loop spans 13 amino acids. For the CDR3, the DNA is TGCAGTGCTAGAGAGCAGGTTAATTCACCCCTCCACTTT. Translating it yields CSAREQVNSPLHF.

This clonotype has ten or more counts. J is TRBJ1-6 and V is TRBV3-1; D remains ambiguous. This CDR3 is built from 15 residues. Trimming took off 4 bases at V and 6 bases at J, with 13 bases between the two ends. The germline CDR1 and CDR2 sequences are LGHDT and YNNKEL (reference sequence). The CDR3 nucleotides are TGTGCCAGCAGCCCCGGTCGGACGGCTAATTCACCCCTCCACTTT. It codes for CASSPGRTANSPLHF. Filled out from reference TRBV3-1 and TRBJ1-6, the complete variable domain reads DTAVSQTPKYLVTQMGNDKSIKCEQNLGHDTMYWYKQDSKKFLKIMFSYNNKELIINETVPNRFSPKSPDKAHLNLHINSLELGDSAVYFCASSPGRTANSPLHFGNGTRLTVT.

V is TRBV7-9 and J is TRBJ2-1; 9 positions agree with TRBD2. Germline values: CDR1 SEHNR, CDR2 FQNEAQ (reference sequence). Trimming took 0 bases from V and 8 from J; bases not matched to a gene: 11. The CDR3 extends over 17 amino acids. CDR3 region: CASSLALAGPTLDEQFF. DNA of the CDR3: TGTGCCAGCAGCTTAGCGCTAGCGGGGCCTACGTTGGATGAGCAGTTCTTC.

This clonotype was seen repeatedly, ten times or more. The rearrangement links TRBV11-2 to TRBJ2-7; 9 bases agree with TRBD2. CDR3 length equals 13 residues. Trimming took 5 bases from V and 6 from J; bases not matched to a gene: 5. The germline gives CDR1 SGHAT, CDR2 FQNNGV. The DNA for the CDR3 is TGTGCCAGCAGCCCGGGACTAGCACTCGAGCAGTACTTC. Protein sequence: CASSPGLALEQYF.